What follows is one T cell receptor beta chain and its context. TCRbeta library construction was performed incorporating unique molecular identifiers. TCRdb reprocessed the PCR reads via MiXCR and lists one record per CDR3 protein. The sample yields 600,000 to 700,000 distinct CDR3 sequences, 15% to 20% seen once. CDR3 length equals 15 residues. V lost 4 bases to trimming and J lost 8 bases; unmatched junction nucleotides: 10. This entry is derived from a study of T-cell reconstitution after alpha-beta-depleted transplantation in children. This chain connects TRBV12-3 or TRBV12-4 to TRBJ1-4; the match to TRBD1 covers 7 bases. The sample in question was PBMCs from the stem cell graft donor, obtained from the stem cell graft. This receptor was obtained from a human donor who donated a stem cell graft to a child with acute myeloid leukemia. The CDR3 protein is CASSSLRGGFEKLFF. The CDR3 bases are TGTGCCAGCAGTTCCCTCAGGGGGGGGTTCGAAAAACTGTTTTTT.